This T cell receptor (beta chain) was profiled in a study of blood T cell repertoires in COVID-19. In the original processing: Counts of nucleated cells, estimated from reference gene primer amplification, were obtained. Sequenced by immunoSEQ multiplex PCR; TCRdb stores in-frame clones only, minus some. V and J calls and clone size are copied from that table; D and trimming were computed from the DNA. The sample has roughly 190,000 clones, roughly 89% seen once. V dropped 0 bases and J dropped 7; count of bases not matched to a gene: 7. Per the germline V gene, CDR1 is SGHRS and CDR2 is YFSETQ. The CDR3 is 16 amino acids.

This clonotype originated in a young man with active or convalescent COVID-19. The specimen was peripheral blood. The chain joins TRBV5-1 to TRBJ2-2, with TRBD2 matching over 9 bases. CDR3 amino acids: CASSLVAGDSSGELFF. CDR3 DNA: TGCGCCAGCAGCTTGGTAGCGGGGGATTCCAGCGGGGAGCTGTTTTTT.